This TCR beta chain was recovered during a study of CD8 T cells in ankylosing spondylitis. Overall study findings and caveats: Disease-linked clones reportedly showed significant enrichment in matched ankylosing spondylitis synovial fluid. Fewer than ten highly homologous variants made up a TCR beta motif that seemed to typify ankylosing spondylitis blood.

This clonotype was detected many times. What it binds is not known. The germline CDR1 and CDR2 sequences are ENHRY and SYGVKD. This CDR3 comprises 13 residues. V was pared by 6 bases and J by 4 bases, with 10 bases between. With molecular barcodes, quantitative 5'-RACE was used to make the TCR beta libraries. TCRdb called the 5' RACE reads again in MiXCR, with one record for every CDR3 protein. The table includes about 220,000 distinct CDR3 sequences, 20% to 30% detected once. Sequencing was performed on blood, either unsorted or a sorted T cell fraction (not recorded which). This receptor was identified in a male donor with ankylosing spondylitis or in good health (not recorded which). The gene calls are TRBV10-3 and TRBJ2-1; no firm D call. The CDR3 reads CAISGGPYNEQFF. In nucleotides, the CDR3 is TGTGCCATCAGCGGCGGACCTTACAATGAGCAGTTCTTC.